Following are 31 T cell receptor beta chains from one sample sequenced in a study of T cell responses to AZD1222 COVID-19 vaccine. Clones were sequenced by immunoSEQ multiplex PCR, and TCRdb holds only the in-frame ones, with some missing. The table shows about 78,000 clones, with just over 90% occurring only once. Here the sequenced sample was peripheral blood, taken 28 days after the second AZD1222 dose. The receptors come from an adult who received the AZD1222 COVID-19 vaccine.

V usage is TRBV7-8 and J usage is TRBJ2-7; possible D gene TRBD2, 6 bases. The CDR3 runs 13 residues. Trimming removed 5 bases at V and 5 bases at J, with 13 bases between. The germline V gene has CDR1 SGHVS and CDR2 FQNEAQ. CDR3 in amino acids: CASSQGGADEQYF. In DNA, the CDR3 is TGTGCCAGCAGCCAGGGCGGGGCCGACGAGCAGTACTTC.

V usage is TRBV6-5 and J usage is TRBJ1-2, with TRBD1 as a possible D gene (6 bases). In germline, CDR1 is MNHEY, CDR2 SVGAGI. This CDR3 has 14 amino acids. V lost 7 bases, J lost 4 bases, and 16 bases lay in between. CDR3 protein: CASKGTNLRYGYTF. In DNA form, the CDR3 reads TGTGCCAGCAAAGGGACAAACCTCCGCTATGGCTACACCTTC.

The chain is built from TRBV9 and TRBJ2-7, with 9 bases lining up with TRBD1. V was clipped by 0 bases and J by 5 bases; unmatched bases: 3. The CDR3 covers 14 residues. Germline-derived CDR1 and CDR2 are SGDLS and YYNGEE. CDR3 protein: CASSVGGTGNEQYF. The CDR3 region has the DNA TGTGCCAGCAGCGTAGGGGGGACAGGGAACGAGCAGTACTTC.

This chain joins TRBV19 and TRBJ2-3; D assignment may be TRBD1 or TRBD2 (5 bases each). This CDR3 has 14 residues. V was shortened by 8 bases and J by 8 bases, with 20 bases between the two germline ends. Germline V gives CDR1 LNHDA, CDR2 SQIVND (reference sequence). CDR3 sequence: CASSTGTPGRTQYF. DNA of the CDR3: TGTGCCAGTTCAACCGGGACCCCAGGGCGTACGCAGTATTTT. Full variable domain (remainder filled in from reference TRBV19 and TRBJ2-3): DGGITQSPKYLFRKEGQNVTLSCEQNLNHDAMYWYRQDPGQGLRLIYYSQIVNDFQKGDIAEGYSVSREKKESFPLTVTSAQKNPTAFYLCASSTGTPGRTQYFGPGTRLTVL.

V usage is TRBV6-1 and J usage is TRBJ1-2; no definite D call. Trimming took off 0 bases at V and 3 bases at J, with 14 bases between the two ends. CDR3 length equals 16 residues. Germline lookup yields CDR1 MNHNS and CDR2 SASEGT. CDR3 sequence: CASSEALLGVDYGYTF. The CDR3 nucleotides read TGTGCCAGCAGTGAAGCGCTTCTTGGGGTTGACTATGGCTACACCTTC.

The table lists this clone with a count of one. V is TRBV10-2 and J is TRBJ2-3; D remains unclear. Germline assignment: CDR1 WSHSY and CDR2 SAAADI. The CDR3 is 11 amino acids. V lost 5 bases, J lost 4 bases, and 4 bases lay in between. The CDR3 nucleotides read TGCGCCAGCAGTCAAGCAGATACGCAGTATTTT. Translated, it gives CASSQADTQYF.

This clone was seen only once. This chain links TRBV7-2 with TRBJ1-4; D is perhaps TRBD1 (5 bases). Trimming shortened V by 3 bases and J by 7 bases, and 15 bases separated the two germline ends. The length of the CDR3 is 15 residues. Germline lookup yields CDR1 SGHTA and CDR2 FQGNSA. The CDR3 DNA sequence: TGTGCCAGCAGCTTTGAGGGGCCTGGAAGTGAAAAACTGTTTTTT. The encoded protein is CASSFEGPGSEKLFF.

This sequence joins TRBV6-5 and TRBJ2-7, with TRBD2 matching over 7 bases. The CDR3 has 14 residues. V lost 3 bases to trimming and J lost 6 bases; unmatched junction nucleotides: 8. In germline, CDR1 is MNHEY, CDR2 SVGAGI. The CDR3 nucleotides read TGTGCCAGCAGTTATTCGACTAGCTCTTCCGAGCAGTACTTC. It yields the protein CASSYSTSSSEQYF.

This clone was detected once. The rearrangement uses TRBV4-1 and TRBJ1-5; D possibly corresponds to TRBD1 (5 bases). The CDR3 runs to 18 residues. V was cut by 3 bases and J by 1 base, with 19 bases left in between. Germline CDR1 is MGHRA and CDR2 is YSYEKL. This CDR3 is CASSHLVAGLGSNQPQHF. The CDR3 DNA follows: TGCGCCAGCAGCCACTTAGTTGCAGGGCTGGGGAGCAATCAGCCCCAGCATTTT.

The rearrangement links TRBV3-1 (or the pseudogene TRBV3-2) to TRBJ2-1; D not resolved. Trimming shortened V by 0 bases and J by 10 bases, and 13 bases separated the two germline ends. CDR3 size: 14 residues. CDR1 is LGHDT and CDR2 is YNNKEL in the germline V gene (reference sequence). Here the CDR3 reads CASSQEVPLTEQFF. The CDR3 DNA sequence: TGTGCCAGCAGCCAAGAGGTTCCCCTTACCGAGCAGTTCTTC.

The CDR3 nucleotides are TGTGCCAGCAGCCAGAGCGTATTAGCCAAAAACATTCAGTACTTC. Encoded protein: CASSQSVLAKNIQYF. The chain carries TRBV5-6 and TRBJ2-4, with D unresolved. V lost 4 bases and J 0 bases, leaving 11 bases between the germline ends. The CDR3 extends over 15 amino acids. CDR1 is SGHDT and CDR2 is YYEEEE in the germline V gene. The variable domain in full, with the rest retrieved from reference TRBV5-6 and TRBJ2-4, is DAGVTQSPTHLIKTRGQQVTLRCSPKSGHDTVSWYQQALGQGPQFIFQYYEEEERQRGNFPDRFSGHQFPNYSSELNVNALLLGDSALYLCASSQSVLAKNIQYFGAGTRLSVL.

This clone appeared once. The V and J genes are TRBV6-5 and TRBJ1-2, with TRBD1 matching over 10 bases. The CDR3 has 15 amino acids. In germline, CDR1 is MNHEY, CDR2 SVGAGI. V lost 5 bases, J lost 8 bases, and 11 bases stayed unmatched. The CDR3 DNA is TGTGCCAGCAGTCCCCCGGGACAGGGGTACTTGGGCTACACCTTC. This encodes CASSPPGQGYLGYTF.

V gene TRBV7-8 combines with J gene TRBJ2-3, with 9 bases that match TRBD2. The ends lost 5 bases at V and 2 bases at J; junction bases unmatched: 11. This CDR3 is built from 17 residues. The V gene's germline CDR1 is SGHVS and CDR2 FQNEAQ. CDR3 protein: CASSRQGSGGPTDTQYF. Written as DNA, the CDR3 is TGTGCCAGCAGCCGCCAGGGAAGCGGGGGGCCCACAGATACGCAGTATTTT.

The table lists this clone with a count of one. The chain joins TRBV5-8 to TRBJ1-1, with D unclear. V lost 4 bases and J 2 bases, leaving 12 bases between the germline ends. The germline V gene has CDR1 SGHTS and CDR2 YDEGEE. This CDR3 has 14 amino acids. The CDR3 nucleotides are TGTGCCAGCAGCCAGGACGGCTTTAACACTGAAGCTTTCTTT. Its protein is CASSQDGFNTEAFF.

The chain uses TRBV7-6 and TRBJ2-1; D call uncertain. Trimming took 1 base from V and 0 from J, leaving 7 bases between them. This CDR3 is 15 amino acids long. The V gene's germline CDR1 is SGHVS and CDR2 FNYEAQ. In DNA form, the CDR3 reads TGTGCCAGCAGCTTAGAGCCGGGCTCCTACAATGAGCAGTTCTTC. Encoded protein: CASSLEPGSYNEQFF.

The rearrangement uses TRBV7-3 and TRBJ2-3; D might be TRBD2 (6 bases). Trimming took off 0 bases at V and 0 bases at J, with 13 bases between the two ends. CDR3 length: 17 residues. Germline V CDR1 and CDR2: SGHTA, FQGTGA. The CDR3 region has the DNA TGTGCCAGCAGCTTAACGGGAGGCGGGACTAGCACAGATACGCAGTATTTT. Its protein is CASSLTGGGTSTDTQYF. Full variable domain (rest looked up from reference TRBV7-3 and TRBJ2-3): GAGVSQTPSNKVTEKGKYVELRCDPISGHTALYWYRQSLGQGPEFLIYFQGTGAADDSGLPNDRFFAVRPEGSVSTLKIQRTERGDSAVYLCASSLTGGGTSTDTQYFGPGTRLTVL.

The rearrangement joins TRBV29-1 to TRBJ1-1; D unresolved. CDR1 is SQVTM and CDR2 is ANQGSEA in the germline V gene. The V end was cut by 6 bases, the J end by 2 bases, with 13 bases between. This CDR3 spans 13 amino acids. The CDR3 loop is CSVTLVANTEAFF. The CDR3 DNA follows: TGCAGCGTCACCCTGGTGGCCAACACTGAAGCTTTCTTT.

To note about this clone: This sample includes further DNA sequences coding for the same CDR3. This rearrangement joins TRBV11-3 to TRBJ2-1, with 9 bases lining up with TRBD2. Germline values: CDR1 SGHNT, CDR2 YENEEA. Unmatched junction bases numbered 3, after V lost 8 bases and J lost 4 bases. The CDR3 runs to 13 residues. The CDR3 is CASSLAGYNEQFF. Written as DNA, the CDR3 is TGTGCCAGCTCCCTAGCGGGGTACAATGAGCAGTTCTTC.

V is TRBV18 and J is TRBJ2-7; tentatively, D is TRBD1 (5 bases). The V gene lost 2 bases and the J gene lost 7 bases, with 15 bases spanning the gap. The CDR3 covers 14 residues. The germline V gene encodes CDR1 KGHSH and CDR2 LQKENI. The CDR3 loop reads CASSPGASVEEQYF. CDR3 in DNA: TGTGCCAGCTCACCAGGGGCGTCAGTCGAAGAGCAGTACTTC.

This clone appeared a single time. The chain joins TRBV5-8 to TRBJ1-2; D may be TRBD1 (5 bases). CDR3 size: 16 residues. The ends were cut back, 3 bases at V and 1 base at J, with 16 bases in the middle. Germline CDR1 and CDR2: SGHTS and YDEGEE. The CDR3 loop is CASSSFRDDLNYGYTF. Written as DNA, the CDR3 is TGTGCCAGCAGCTCCTTCCGGGACGACCTTAACTATGGCTACACCTTC.

This chain links TRBV9 with TRBJ1-1, with unresolved D. V lost 4 bases and J lost 5, with 9 bases in between. Germline CDR1 is SGDLS and CDR2 is YYNGEE. The CDR3 length is 12 residues. CDR3 amino acids: CASSQLGTEAFF. The CDR3 DNA reads TGTGCCAGCAGCCAATTAGGAACTGAAGCTTTCTTT.

This clone was observed a handful of times. The chain employs TRBV25-1 and TRBJ1-6; D is ambiguous. This CDR3 is 12 amino acids long. The V end was cut by 2 bases, the J end by 7 bases, with 3 bases between. Germline-derived CDR1 and CDR2 are MGHDK and SYGVNS. CDR3 bases: TGTGCCAGCAGTGAAGGGAATTCACCCCTCCACTTT. It is translated as CASSEGNSPLHF. The whole variable domain, remainder taken from reference TRBV25-1 and TRBJ1-6, is EADIYQTPRYLVIGTGKKITLECSQTMGHDKMYWYQQDPGMELHLIHYSYGVNSTEKGDLSSESTVSRIRTEHFPLTLESARPSHTSQYLCASSEGNSPLHFGNGTRLTVT.

The rearrangement links TRBV19 to TRBJ1-2; D not resolved. CDR3 length: 13 residues. Trimming shortened V by 5 bases and J by 4 bases, and 11 bases separated the two germline ends. Germline V CDR1 and CDR2: LNHDA, SQIVND (reference sequence). The CDR3 reads CASSLGRIYGYTF. In DNA form, the CDR3 reads TGTGCCAGTAGTCTAGGACGGATCTATGGCTACACCTTC.

The chain is built from TRBV28 and TRBJ2-1, with 8 bases that match TRBD1. CDR1 is MDHEN and CDR2 is SYDVKM in the germline V gene. The CDR3 is 15 residues long. J lost 7 bases, V lost 7 bases, and 12 bases had no gene match. The CDR3 nucleotides are TGTGCCAGCATTGGATGGGGGACAGGCCCTAATGAGCAGTTCTTC. Translating it yields CASIGWGTGPNEQFF. Supplemented by reference TRBV28 and TRBJ2-1, the full variable domain reads DVKVTQSSRYLVKRTGEKVFLECVQDMDHENMFWYRQDPGLGLRLIYFSYDVKMKEKGDIPEGYSVSREKKERFSLILESASTNQTSMYLCASIGWGTGPNEQFFGPGTRLTVL.

This chain links TRBV27 with TRBJ1-2; D gene ambiguous. Germline loops: CDR1 MNHEY, CDR2 SMNVEV (reference sequence). With 2 bases removed from V and 0 bases from J, the gap between germline ends came to 10 bases. This CDR3 has 15 amino acids. The CDR3 DNA reads TGTGCCAGCAGTTTAACTTTAAGTTCTAACTATGGCTACACCTTC. Protein product: CASSLTLSSNYGYTF.

The table lists this clone with a count of one. The rearrangement joins TRBV7-3 to TRBJ2-2, with 7 positions matching TRBD1. Germline V lookup: CDR1 SGHTA, CDR2 FQGTGA. The CDR3 spans 14 residues. Trimming cost V 5 bases and J 2 bases; bases outside gene matches: 2. This chain's CDR3 is CASSGTVNTGELFF. The CDR3 bases are TGTGCCAGCAGCGGGACAGTTAACACCGGGGAGCTGTTTTTT.

The rearrangement links TRBV6-4 to TRBJ2-1, with a weak D call TRBD2 (5 bases). Germline CDR1 and CDR2: MRHNA and SNTAGT. The V end was cut by 6 bases, the J end by 0 bases, with 12 bases between. The CDR3 is made up of 15 amino acids. The CDR3 region has the DNA TGTGCCAGCAGAGAGGACTCCTACTCCTACAATGAGCAGTTCTTC. Protein sequence: CASREDSYSYNEQFF.

This chain joins TRBV15 and TRBJ2-1; D is uncertain. Trimming took off 3 bases at V and 8 bases at J, with 11 bases between the two ends. The V gene's germline CDR1 is LNHNV and CDR2 YYDKDF (reference sequence). The CDR3 length is 13 residues. The CDR3 region is CATSSPFAYEQFF. For the CDR3, the DNA is TGTGCCACCAGCAGCCCCTTCGCCTATGAGCAGTTCTTC.

The V call is TRBV25-1, the J call TRBJ1-2, with D unclear. The V gene's germline CDR1 is MGHDK and CDR2 SYGVNS. This CDR3 spans 14 amino acids. V was cut by 1 base and J by 5 bases, with 11 bases left in between. This CDR3 reads CASSESPEKYGYTF. As DNA, the CDR3 is TGTGCCAGCAGTGAATCGCCGGAGAAATATGGCTACACCTTC.

Only a few counts were recorded for this clone. The CDR3 region has the DNA TGTGCCAGCAGCCTCGGCGGGACAGGGATCCACTCTGGAAACACCATATATTTT. Translating gives CASSLGGTGIHSGNTIYF. This sequence joins TRBV7-2 and TRBJ1-3, with 9 bases aligning to TRBD1. The trim removed 5 bases at V and 0 bases at J, leaving 11 bases unmatched. CDR3 size: 18 residues. From germline, CDR1 is SGHTA and CDR2 FQGNSA. The full variable domain, completed using reference TRBV7-2 and TRBJ1-3, is GAGVSQSPSNKVTEKGKDVELRCDPISGHTALYWYRQSLGQGLEFLIYFQGNSAPDKSGLPSDRFSAERTGGSVSTLTIQRTQQEDSAVYLCASSLGGTGIHSGNTIYFGEGSWLTVV.

The rearrangement uses TRBV28 and TRBJ1-1; 7 bases are a match to TRBD1. The CDR3 contains 17 residues. Germline CDR1 reads MDHEN; CDR2 reads SYDVKM. The J segment lost 4 bases and the V segment lost 9 bases, leaving 20 bases of the junction unmatched. CDR3 in amino acids: CASRETGRGGFGTEAFF. The CDR3 DNA sequence: TGTGCCAGTCGCGAGACAGGGAGGGGGGGCTTTGGCACTGAAGCTTTCTTT.